The 14 T cell receptor beta chains in this list originate from one sample, sequenced in a study of shared clonotypes between healthy human individuals. Only in-frame clones appear in the TCRdb table, and some are missing; sequencing was by immunoSEQ multiplex PCR. The table shows approximately 440,000 clones, with 70% to 80% occurring only once. Sequencing input: PBMCs. The receptor set was obtained from a woman aged 40 to 55 in good health. Some clones in this sample may be carry-over from other donors' samples.

This clone came up once. The CDR3 is CASSSGLAASTDTQYF. The CDR3 nucleotides are TGCGCCAGCAGCTCGGGACTAGCGGCTAGCACAGATACGCAGTATTTT. The gene calls are TRBV5-1 and TRBJ2-3; TRBD2 matches at 11 bases. The CDR3 loop spans 16 amino acids. The germline V gene encodes CDR1 SGHRS and CDR2 YFSETQ. J lost 0 bases, V lost 3 bases, and 3 bases had no gene match.

Concerning this clone: A much more abundant neighbour one base away suggests this may be a read error. This chain joins TRBV10-3 and TRBJ1-3; D might be TRBD1 (5 bases). Germline V CDR1 and CDR2: ENHRY, SYGVKD. There are 13 residues in the CDR3. CDR3 loop: CAIGDGTGNTIHF. The CDR3 DNA reads as TGTGCCATCGGGGACGGGACTGGAAACACCATACATTTT.

The chain carries TRBV9 and TRBJ2-2; TRBD2 agrees at 10 bases. J gave up 0 bases and V 1 base, and 3 bases lay outside the gene matches. Germline V gene data show CDR1 as SGDLS and CDR2 as YYNGEE. This CDR3 is 17 amino acids long. CDR3 residues: CASSVRTSGANTGELFF. DNA for the CDR3: TGTGCCAGCAGCGTAAGGACTAGCGGAGCGAACACCGGGGAGCTGTTTTTT.

On this clone itself: This may be a read error: a much more frequent sequence differs by one nucleotide. The conserved final phenylalanine or tryptophan is absent from the CDR3, which likely points to a read error. The J gene is TRBJ1-1, the V gene TRBV5-1; weak D call: TRBD1 (5 bases). This CDR3 spans 16 amino acids. Trimming left V 4 bases short and J 2 bases short, with 18 bases between. CDR1 SGHRS and CDR2 YFSETQ come from the germline V gene. DNA of the CDR3: TGCGCCAGCAGCCCCCTACTTGGGACCGCCAACACTGAAGCTTTCTTG. Protein: CASSPLLGTANTEAFL.

J is TRBJ2-1 and V is TRBV7-3, with 7 bases fitting TRBD2. CDR1 is SGHTA and CDR2 is FQGTGA in the germline V gene. CDR3 size: 16 residues. With V trimmed by 2 bases and J by 1 base, 5 bases remained unmatched. In nucleotides, the CDR3 is TGTGCCAGCAGCTTACCCGGCGGGAGTTCCTACAATGAGCAGTTCTTC. This codes for CASSLPGGSSYNEQFF.

About this clone: Only one base separates this from a far larger clonotype, so it likely reflects a read error. Other DNA sequences within the sample encode an identical CDR3. The chain uses TRBV11-1 and TRBJ2-7, with 7 positions matching TRBD2. The germline V gene encodes CDR1 SGHAT and CDR2 FQDESV (reference sequence). The CDR3 runs to 15 residues. The CDR3, as DNA: TGCGCCAGCAGCTTAGCAGTGACTAGCAGCTACGAGCAGTACTTC. It yields the protein CASSLAVTSSYEQYF.

The CDR3 DNA reads TGTGCCAGCTCACCAGTCCGGACTAGCGGGACTTGGTACCAAGAGACCCAGTACTTC. Amino acid sequence: CASSPVRTSGTWYQETQYF. The rearrangement joins TRBV18 to TRBJ2-5, with TRBD2 matching 12 bases. Germline assignment: CDR1 KGHSH and CDR2 LQKENI. The CDR3 loop spans 19 amino acids. J was trimmed by 0 bases and V by 2 bases; bases with no gene match: 10.

This rearrangement joins TRBV6-5 to TRBJ1-4; perhaps TRBD1 as D (5 bases). V gave up 0 bases and J gave up 5 bases, with 10 bases separating them. Germline CDR1 and CDR2: MNHEY and SVGAGI. This CDR3 contains 15 residues. CDR3 sequence: CASSYSGTLNEKLFF. The CDR3 DNA sequence: TGTGCCAGCAGTTACTCCGGGACCTTAAATGAAAAACTGTTTTTT.

This clone occurred a few times. V usage is TRBV2 and J usage is TRBJ1-4; 11 bases align to TRBD1. This CDR3 comprises 17 residues. The V gene end was trimmed by 6 bases and the J gene end by 7 bases; junction bases not matched to a gene: 13. Germline-derived CDR1 and CDR2 are SNHLY and FYNNEI. The CDR3 reads CASRESPGTGGREKLFF. The CDR3 nucleotides are TGTGCCAGCAGGGAAAGTCCGGGGACAGGGGGTCGTGAAAAACTGTTTTTT.

This clone was counted between two and nine times. This sample includes further DNA sequences coding for the same CDR3. The V and J genes are TRBV28 and TRBJ1-2, with D uncertain. The CDR3 runs to 13 residues. Germline V gene lookup returns CDR1 MDHEN and CDR2 SYDVKM. Trimming removed 6 bases at V and 2 bases at J, with 10 bases between. CDR3 sequence (DNA): TGTGCCAGCAGCCCCCCCGGGAACTATGGCTACACCTTC. Translation gives CASSPPGNYGYTF.

The J gene is TRBJ1-1, the V gene TRBV7-9, with 7 bases identical to TRBD1. V was pared by 3 bases and J by 0 bases, with 7 bases of the junction left unmatched. The CDR3 covers 16 residues. Germline V gene lookup returns CDR1 SEHNR and CDR2 FQNEAQ (reference sequence). The CDR3 DNA follows: TGTGCCAGCAGCTTGGACAGGCGACACGTGAACACTGAAGCTTTCTTT. It is translated as CASSLDRRHVNTEAFF.

This clone appeared a single time. The same CDR3 arises from other DNA sequences in this sample as well. The chain joins TRBV5-1 to TRBJ2-7, with 10 bases lining up with TRBD2. The CDR3 is made up of 14 amino acids. CDR1 is SGHRS, CDR2 YFSETQ, per germline. V was clipped by 0 bases and J by 6 bases; unmatched bases: 3. CDR3 DNA: TGCGCCAGCAGCTTGGGACTAGCGGGCGGCGAGCAGTACTTC. Its protein product is CASSLGLAGGEQYF.

The V call is TRBV4-1, the J call TRBJ2-1; perhaps TRBD2 as D (5 bases). V lost 6 bases to trimming and J lost 4 bases, with 16 bases between them. Germline assignment: CDR1 MGHRA and CDR2 YSYEKL. The CDR3 totals 15 residues. In DNA, the CDR3 is TGCGCCAGCAGATTACAACTAGGGCCTTACAATGAGCAGTTCTTC. This translates into CASRLQLGPYNEQFF.

V usage is TRBV18 and J usage is TRBJ2-7; TRBD1 matches 7 bases. The CDR3 loop spans 16 amino acids. Germline CDR1 and CDR2: KGHSH and LQKENI. The junction had 12 bases not matched to a gene; V was cut back by 3 bases and J by 4 bases. This chain's CDR3 is CASSPTRGTESYEQYF. The CDR3 DNA reads TGTGCCAGCTCACCGACTCGAGGGACAGAGTCTTACGAGCAGTACTTC. Filled out from reference TRBV18 and TRBJ2-7, the complete variable domain reads NAGVMQNPRHLVRRRGQEARLRCSPMKGHSHVYWYRQLPEEGLKFMVYLQKENIIDESGMPKERFSAEFPKEGPSILRIQQVVRGDSAAYFCASSPTRGTESYEQYFGPGTRLTVT.